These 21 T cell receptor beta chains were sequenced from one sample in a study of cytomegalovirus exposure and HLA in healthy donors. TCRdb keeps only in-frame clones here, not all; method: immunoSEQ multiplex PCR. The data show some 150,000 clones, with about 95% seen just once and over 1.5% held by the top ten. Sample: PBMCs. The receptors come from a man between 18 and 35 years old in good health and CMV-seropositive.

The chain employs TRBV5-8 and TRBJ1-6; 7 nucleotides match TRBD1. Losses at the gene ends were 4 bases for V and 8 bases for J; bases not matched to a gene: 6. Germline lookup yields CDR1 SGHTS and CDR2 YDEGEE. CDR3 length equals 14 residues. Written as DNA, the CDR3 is TGTGCCAGCAGCCGGGACAGTGCTGATTCACCCCTCCACTTT. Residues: CASSRDSADSPLHF.

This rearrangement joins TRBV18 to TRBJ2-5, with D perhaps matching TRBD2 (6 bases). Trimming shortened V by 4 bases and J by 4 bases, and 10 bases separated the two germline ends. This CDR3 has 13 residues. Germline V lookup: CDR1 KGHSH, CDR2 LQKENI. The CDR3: CASSLGGAETQYF. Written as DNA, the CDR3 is TGTGCCAGCTCACTGGGGGGAGCAGAGACCCAGTACTTC.

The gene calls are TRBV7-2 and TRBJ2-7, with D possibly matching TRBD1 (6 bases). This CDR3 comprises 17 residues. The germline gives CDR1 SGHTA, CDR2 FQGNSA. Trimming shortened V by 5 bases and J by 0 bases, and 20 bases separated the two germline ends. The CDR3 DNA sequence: TGTGCCAGCAGCCCTCTGCTCAGGGGCCTGGGCTCCTACGAGCAGTACTTC. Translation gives CASSPLLRGLGSYEQYF.

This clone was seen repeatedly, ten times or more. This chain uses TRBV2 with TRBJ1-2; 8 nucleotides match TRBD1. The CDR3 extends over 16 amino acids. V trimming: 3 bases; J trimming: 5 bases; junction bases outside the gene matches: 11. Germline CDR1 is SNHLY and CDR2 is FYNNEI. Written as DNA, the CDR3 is TGTGCCAGCAGTGAGACCACAGGGGGAGGGATATATGGCTACACCTTC. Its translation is CASSETTGGGIYGYTF.

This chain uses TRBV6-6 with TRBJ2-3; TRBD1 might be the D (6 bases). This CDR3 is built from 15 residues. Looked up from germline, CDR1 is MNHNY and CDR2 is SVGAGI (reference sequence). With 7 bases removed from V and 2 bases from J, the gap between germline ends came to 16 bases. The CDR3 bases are TGTGCCAGCATGAGCCCAGGGGTTTCCACAGATACGCAGTATTTT. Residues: CASMSPGVSTDTQYF.

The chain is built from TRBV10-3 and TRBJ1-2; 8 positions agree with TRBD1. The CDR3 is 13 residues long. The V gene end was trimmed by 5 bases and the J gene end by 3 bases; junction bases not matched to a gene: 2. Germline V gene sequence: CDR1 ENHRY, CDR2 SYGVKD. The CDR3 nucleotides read TGTGCCATCAGTTTGACAGGGGACTATGGCTACACCTTC. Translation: CAISLTGDYGYTF.

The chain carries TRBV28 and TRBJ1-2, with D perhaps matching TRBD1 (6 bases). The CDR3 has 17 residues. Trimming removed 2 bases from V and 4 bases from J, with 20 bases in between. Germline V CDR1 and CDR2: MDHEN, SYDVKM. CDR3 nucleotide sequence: TGTGCCAGCAGTTTACCGACAGGACTCGCAGGACCCTATGGCTACACCTTC. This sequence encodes CASSLPTGLAGPYGYTF.

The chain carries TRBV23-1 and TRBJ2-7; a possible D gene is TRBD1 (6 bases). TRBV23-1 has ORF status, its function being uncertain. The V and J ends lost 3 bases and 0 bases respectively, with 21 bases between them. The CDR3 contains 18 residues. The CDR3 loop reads CASSQPKPGHQSSYEQYF. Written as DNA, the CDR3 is TGCGCCAGCAGTCAGCCGAAGCCGGGACACCAGAGCTCCTACGAGCAGTACTTC.

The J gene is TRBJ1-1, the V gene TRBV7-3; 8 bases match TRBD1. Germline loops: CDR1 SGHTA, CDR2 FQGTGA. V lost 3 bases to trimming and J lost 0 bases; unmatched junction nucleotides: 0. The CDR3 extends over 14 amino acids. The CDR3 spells CASSLDRVNTEAFF. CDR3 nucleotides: TGTGCCAGCAGCTTGGACAGGGTGAACACTGAAGCTTTCTTT. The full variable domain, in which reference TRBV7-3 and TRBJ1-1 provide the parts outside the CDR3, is GAGVSQTPSNKVTEKGKYVELRCDPISGHTALYWYRQSLGQGPEFLIYFQGTGAADDSGLPNDRFFAVRPEGSVSTLKIQRTERGDSAVYLCASSLDRVNTEAFFGQGTRLTVV.

CDR3 bases: TGTGCCAGCAGCCCGGGCGGAGGAACGTATGGCTACACCTTC. Translated: CASSPGGGTYGYTF. The genes are TRBV9 and TRBJ1-2; D call uncertain. Trimming pared 4 bases from V and 5 bases from J, leaving 15 bases between. Germline CDR1 is SGDLS and CDR2 is YYNGEE. The CDR3 covers 14 residues.

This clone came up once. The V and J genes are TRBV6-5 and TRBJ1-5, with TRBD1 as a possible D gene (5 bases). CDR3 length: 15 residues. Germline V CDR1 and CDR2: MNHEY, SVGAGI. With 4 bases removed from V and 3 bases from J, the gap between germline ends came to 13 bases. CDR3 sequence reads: CASSSTAGINQPQHF. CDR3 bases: TGTGCCAGCAGTTCCACCGCAGGGATCAATCAGCCCCAGCATTTT.

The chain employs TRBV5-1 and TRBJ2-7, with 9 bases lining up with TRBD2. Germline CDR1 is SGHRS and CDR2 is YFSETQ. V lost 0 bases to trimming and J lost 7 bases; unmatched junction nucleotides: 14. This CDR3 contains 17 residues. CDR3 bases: TGCGCCAGCAGCTTGGGATCTCGTGCTAGCGGGATCGGAGAGCAGTACTTC. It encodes CASSLGSRASGIGEQYF.

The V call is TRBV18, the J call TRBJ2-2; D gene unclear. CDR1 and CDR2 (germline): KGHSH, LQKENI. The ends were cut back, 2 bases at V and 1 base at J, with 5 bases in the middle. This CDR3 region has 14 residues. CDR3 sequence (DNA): TGTGCCAGCTCACCAAGAGGGAACACCGGGGAGCTGTTTTTT. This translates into CASSPRGNTGELFF.

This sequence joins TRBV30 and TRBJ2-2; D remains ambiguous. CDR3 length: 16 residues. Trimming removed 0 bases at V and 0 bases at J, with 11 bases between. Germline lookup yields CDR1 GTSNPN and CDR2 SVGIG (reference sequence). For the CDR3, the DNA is TGTGCCTGGAGTGTACCTCGCGGAACGAACACCGGGGAGCTGTTTTTT. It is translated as CAWSVPRGTNTGELFF.

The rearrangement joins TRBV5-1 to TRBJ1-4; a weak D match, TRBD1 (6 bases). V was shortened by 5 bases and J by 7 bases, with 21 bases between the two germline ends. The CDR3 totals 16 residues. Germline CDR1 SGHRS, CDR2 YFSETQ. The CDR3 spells CASSPVSGGQVEKLFF. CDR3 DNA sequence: TGCGCCAGCAGTCCCGTAAGCGGGGGCCAGGTTGAAAAACTGTTTTTT.

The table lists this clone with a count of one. For the CDR3, the DNA is TGTGCCAGCAGCTTAGATCTGTGGGGCGGGAGTTCCTCAGATACGCAGTATTTT. Translated: CASSLDLWGGSSSDTQYF. The chain couples TRBV11-3 to TRBJ2-3; 7 bases are shared with TRBD2. Germline lookup yields CDR1 SGHNT and CDR2 YENEEA. This CDR3 is 18 amino acids long. The V gene end was trimmed by 0 bases and the J gene end by 4 bases; junction bases not matched to a gene: 13.

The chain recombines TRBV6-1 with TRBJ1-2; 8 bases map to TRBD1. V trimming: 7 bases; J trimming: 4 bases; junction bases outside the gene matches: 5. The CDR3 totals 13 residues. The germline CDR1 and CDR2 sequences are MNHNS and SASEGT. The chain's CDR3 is CASMIGTGYGYTF. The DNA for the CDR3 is TGTGCCAGCATGATAGGGACAGGCTATGGCTACACCTTC.

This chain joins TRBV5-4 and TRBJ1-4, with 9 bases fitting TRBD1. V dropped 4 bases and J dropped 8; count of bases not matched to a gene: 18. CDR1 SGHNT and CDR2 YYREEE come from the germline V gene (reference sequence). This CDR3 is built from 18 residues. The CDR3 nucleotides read TGTGCCAGCAGCCCCGGTCCCGGGACAGGGTACCCCCTCGAAAAACTGTTTTTT. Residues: CASSPGPGTGYPLEKLFF.

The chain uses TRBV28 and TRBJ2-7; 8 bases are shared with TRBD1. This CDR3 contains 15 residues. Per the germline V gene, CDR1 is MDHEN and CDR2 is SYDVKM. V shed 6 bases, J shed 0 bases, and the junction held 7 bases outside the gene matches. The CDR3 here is CASSPWTGPSYEQYF. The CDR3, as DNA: TGTGCCAGCAGCCCATGGACAGGGCCCTCCTACGAGCAGTACTTC.

The CDR3 DNA follows: TGTGCCAGCAGTGAAAGGGGGAAGGATCAGCCCCAGCATTTT. Amino acids: CASSERGKDQPQHF. The chain employs TRBV2 and TRBJ1-5; tentatively, D is TRBD1 (6 bases). Germline assignment: CDR1 SNHLY and CDR2 FYNNEI. The CDR3 has 14 amino acids. V was shortened by 2 bases and J by 5 bases, with 10 bases between the two germline ends. Full variable domain (outside the CDR3, taken from reference TRBV2 and TRBJ1-5): EPEVTQTPSHQVTQMGQEVILRCVPISNHLYFYWYRQILGQKVEFLVSFYNNEISEKSEIFDDQFSVERPDGSNFTLKIRSTKLEDSAMYFCASSERGKDQPQHFGDGTRLSIL.

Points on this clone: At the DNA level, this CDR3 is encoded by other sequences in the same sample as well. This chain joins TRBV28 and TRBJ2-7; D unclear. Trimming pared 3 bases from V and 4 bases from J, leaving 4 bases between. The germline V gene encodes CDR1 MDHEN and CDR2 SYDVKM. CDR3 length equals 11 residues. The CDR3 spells CASSFGYEQYF. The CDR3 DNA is TGTGCCAGCAGTTTCGGGTACGAGCAGTACTTC.